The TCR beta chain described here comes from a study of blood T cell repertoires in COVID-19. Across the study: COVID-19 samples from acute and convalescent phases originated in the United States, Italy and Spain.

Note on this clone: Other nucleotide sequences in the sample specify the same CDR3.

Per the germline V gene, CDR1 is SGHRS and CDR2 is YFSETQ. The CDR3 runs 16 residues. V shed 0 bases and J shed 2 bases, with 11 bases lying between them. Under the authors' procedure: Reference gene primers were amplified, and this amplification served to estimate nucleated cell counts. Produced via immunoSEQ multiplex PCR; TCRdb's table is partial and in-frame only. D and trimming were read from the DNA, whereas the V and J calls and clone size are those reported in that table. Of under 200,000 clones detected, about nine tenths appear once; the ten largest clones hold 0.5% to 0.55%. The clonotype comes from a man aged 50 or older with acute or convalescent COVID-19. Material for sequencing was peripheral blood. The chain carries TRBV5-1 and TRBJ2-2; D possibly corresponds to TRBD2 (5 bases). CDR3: CASSLVSSGNTGELFF. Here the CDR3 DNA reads TGCGCCAGCAGCTTGGTCTCATCGGGAAACACCGGGGAGCTGTTTTTT.